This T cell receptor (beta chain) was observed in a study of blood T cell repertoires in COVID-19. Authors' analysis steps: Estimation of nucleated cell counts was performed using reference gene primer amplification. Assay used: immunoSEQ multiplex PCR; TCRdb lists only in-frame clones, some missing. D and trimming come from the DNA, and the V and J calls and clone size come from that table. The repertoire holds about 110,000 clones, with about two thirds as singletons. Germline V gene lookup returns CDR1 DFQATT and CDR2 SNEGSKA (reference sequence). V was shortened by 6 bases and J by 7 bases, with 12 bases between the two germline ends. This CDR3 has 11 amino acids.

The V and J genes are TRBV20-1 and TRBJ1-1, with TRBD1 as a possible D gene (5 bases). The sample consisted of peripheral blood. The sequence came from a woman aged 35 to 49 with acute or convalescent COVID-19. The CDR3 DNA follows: TGCAGTGCAAAGGACATCTTTGAAGCTTTCTTT. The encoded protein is CSAKDIFEAFF.